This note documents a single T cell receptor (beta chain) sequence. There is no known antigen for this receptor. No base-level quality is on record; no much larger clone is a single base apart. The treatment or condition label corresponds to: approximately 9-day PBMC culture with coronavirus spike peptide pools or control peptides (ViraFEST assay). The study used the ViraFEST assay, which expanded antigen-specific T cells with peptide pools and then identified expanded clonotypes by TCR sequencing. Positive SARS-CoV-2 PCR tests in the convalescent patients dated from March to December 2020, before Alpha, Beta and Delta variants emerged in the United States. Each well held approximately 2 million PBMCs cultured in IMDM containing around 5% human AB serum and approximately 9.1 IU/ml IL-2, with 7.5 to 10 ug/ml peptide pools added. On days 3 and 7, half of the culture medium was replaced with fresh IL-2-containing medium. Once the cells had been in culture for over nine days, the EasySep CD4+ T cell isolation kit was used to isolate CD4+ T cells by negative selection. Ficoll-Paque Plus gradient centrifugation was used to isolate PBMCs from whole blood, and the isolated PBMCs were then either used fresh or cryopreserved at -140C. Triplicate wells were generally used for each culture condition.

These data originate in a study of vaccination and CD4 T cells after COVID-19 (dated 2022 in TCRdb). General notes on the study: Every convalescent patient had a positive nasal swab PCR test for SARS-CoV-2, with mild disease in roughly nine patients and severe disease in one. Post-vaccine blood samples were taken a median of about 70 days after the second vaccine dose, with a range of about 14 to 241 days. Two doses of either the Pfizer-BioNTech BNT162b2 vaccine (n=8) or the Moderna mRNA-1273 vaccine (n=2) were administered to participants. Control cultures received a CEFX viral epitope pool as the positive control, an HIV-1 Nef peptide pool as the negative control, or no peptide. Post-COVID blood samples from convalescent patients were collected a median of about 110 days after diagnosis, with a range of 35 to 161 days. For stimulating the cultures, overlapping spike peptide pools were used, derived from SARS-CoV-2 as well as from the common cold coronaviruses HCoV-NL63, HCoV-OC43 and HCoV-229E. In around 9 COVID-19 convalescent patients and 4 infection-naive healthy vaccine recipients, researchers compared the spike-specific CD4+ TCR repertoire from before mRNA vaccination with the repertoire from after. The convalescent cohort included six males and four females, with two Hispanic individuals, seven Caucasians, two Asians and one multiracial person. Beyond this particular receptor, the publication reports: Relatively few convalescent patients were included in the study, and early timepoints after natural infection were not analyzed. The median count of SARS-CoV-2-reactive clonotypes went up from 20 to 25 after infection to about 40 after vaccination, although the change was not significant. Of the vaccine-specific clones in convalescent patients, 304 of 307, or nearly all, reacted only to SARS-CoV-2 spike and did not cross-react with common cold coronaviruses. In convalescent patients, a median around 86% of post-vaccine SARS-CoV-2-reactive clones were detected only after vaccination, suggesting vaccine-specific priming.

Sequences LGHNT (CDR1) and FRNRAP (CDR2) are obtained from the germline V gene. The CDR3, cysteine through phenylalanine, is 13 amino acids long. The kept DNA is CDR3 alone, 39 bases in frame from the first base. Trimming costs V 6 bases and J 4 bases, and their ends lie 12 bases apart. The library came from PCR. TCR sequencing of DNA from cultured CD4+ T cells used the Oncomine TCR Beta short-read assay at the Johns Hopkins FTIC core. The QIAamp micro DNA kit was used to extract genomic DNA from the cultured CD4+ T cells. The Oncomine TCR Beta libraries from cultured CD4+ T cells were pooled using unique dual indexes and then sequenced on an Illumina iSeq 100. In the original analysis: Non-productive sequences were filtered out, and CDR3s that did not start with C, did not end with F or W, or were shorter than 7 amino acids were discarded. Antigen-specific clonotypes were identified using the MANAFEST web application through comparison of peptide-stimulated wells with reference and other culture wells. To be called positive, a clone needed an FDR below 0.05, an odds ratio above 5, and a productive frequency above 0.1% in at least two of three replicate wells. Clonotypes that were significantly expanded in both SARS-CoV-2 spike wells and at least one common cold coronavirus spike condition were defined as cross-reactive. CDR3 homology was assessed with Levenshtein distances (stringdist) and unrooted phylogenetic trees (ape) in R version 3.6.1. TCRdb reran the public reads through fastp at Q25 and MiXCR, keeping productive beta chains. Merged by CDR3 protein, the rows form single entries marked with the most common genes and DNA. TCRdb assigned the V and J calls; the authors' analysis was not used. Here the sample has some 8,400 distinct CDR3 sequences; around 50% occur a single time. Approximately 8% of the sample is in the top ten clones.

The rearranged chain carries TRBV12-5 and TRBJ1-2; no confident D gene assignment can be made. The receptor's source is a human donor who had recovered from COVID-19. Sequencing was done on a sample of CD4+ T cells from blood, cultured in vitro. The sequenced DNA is TGTGCTAGTGGCTTCAATGACCTCTATGGCTACACCTTC. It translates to CASGFNDLYGYTF. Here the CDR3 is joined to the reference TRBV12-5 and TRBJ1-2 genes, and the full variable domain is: DARVTQTPRHKVTEMGQEVTMRCQPILGHNTVFWYRQTMMQGLELLAYFRNRAPLDDSGMPKDRFSAEMPDATLATLKIQPSEPRDSAVYFCASGFNDLYGYTFGSGTRLTVV.